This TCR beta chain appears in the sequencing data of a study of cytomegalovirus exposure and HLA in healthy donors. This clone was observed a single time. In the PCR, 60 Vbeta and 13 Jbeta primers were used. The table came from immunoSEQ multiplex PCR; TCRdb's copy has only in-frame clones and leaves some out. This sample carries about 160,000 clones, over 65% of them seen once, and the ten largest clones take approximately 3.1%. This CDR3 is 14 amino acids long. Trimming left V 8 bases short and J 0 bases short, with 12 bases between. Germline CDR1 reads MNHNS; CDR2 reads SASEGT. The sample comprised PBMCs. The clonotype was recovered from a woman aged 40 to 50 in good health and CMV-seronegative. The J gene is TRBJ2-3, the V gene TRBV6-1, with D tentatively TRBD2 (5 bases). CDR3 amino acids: CASGVRTSTDTQYF. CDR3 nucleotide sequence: TGTGCCAGCGGCGTCAGGACTAGCACAGATACGCAGTATTTT.